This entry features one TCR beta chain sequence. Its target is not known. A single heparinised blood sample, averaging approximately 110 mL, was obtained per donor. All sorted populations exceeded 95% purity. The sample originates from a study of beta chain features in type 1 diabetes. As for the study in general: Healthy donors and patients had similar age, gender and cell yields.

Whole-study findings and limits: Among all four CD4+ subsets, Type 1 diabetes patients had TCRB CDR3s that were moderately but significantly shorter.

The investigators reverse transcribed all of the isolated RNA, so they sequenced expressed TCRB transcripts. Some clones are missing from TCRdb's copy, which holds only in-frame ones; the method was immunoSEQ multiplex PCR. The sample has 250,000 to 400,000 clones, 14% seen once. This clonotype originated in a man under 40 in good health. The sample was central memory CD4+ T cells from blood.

CDR3 DNA sequence: TGTGCCAGCAGCGCCGACAGGCAAGAGACCCAGTACTTC. Translated, it gives CASSADRQETQYF. The chain is built from TRBV13 and TRBJ2-5, with a possible D match to TRBD1 (6 bases). Trimming removed 5 bases from V and 2 bases from J, with 9 bases in between. This CDR3 spans 13 amino acids. CDR1 PRHDT and CDR2 FYEKMQ come from the germline V gene (reference sequence). Complete variable domain (other parts from reference TRBV13 and TRBJ2-5): AAGVIQSPRHLIKEKRETATLKCYPIPRHDTVYWYQQGPGQDPQFLISFYEKMQSDKGSIPDRFSAQQFSDYHSELNMSSLELGDSALYFCASSADRQETQYFGPGTRLLVL.